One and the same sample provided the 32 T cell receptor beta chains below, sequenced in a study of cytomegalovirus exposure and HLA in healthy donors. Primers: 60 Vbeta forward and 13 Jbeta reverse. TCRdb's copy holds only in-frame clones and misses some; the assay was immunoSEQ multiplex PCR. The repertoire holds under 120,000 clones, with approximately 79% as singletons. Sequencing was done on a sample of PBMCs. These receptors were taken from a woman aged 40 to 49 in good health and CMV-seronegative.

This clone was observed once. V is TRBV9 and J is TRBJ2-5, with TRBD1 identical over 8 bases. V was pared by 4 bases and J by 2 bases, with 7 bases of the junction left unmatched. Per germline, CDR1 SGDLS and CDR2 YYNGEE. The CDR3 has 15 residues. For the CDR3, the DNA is TGTGCCAGCAGCTCATATACAGGGGGGCAAGAGACCCAGTACTTC. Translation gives CASSSYTGGQETQYF. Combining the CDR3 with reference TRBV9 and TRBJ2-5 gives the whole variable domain DSGVTQTPKHLITATGQRVTLRCSPRSGDLSVYWYQQSLDQGLQFLIQYYNGEERAKGNILERFSAQQFPDLHSELNLSSLELGDSALYFCASSSYTGGQETQYFGPGTRLLVL.

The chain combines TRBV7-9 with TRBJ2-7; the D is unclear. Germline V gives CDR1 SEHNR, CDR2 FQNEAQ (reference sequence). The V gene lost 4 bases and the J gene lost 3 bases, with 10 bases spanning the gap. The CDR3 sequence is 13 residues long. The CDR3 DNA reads TGTGCCAGCAGCTCCATCGGAGACTACGAGCAGTACTTC. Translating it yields CASSSIGDYEQYF.

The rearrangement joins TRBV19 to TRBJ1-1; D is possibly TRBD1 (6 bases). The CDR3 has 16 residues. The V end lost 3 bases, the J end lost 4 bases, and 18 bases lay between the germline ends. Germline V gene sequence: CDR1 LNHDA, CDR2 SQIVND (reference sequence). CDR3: CASSIVGEQGTTEAFF. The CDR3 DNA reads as TGTGCCAGTAGTATCGTAGGCGAACAGGGTACCACTGAAGCTTTCTTT. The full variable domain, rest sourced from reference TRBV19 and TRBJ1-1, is DGGITQSPKYLFRKEGQNVTLSCEQNLNHDAMYWYRQDPGQGLRLIYYSQIVNDFQKGDIAEGYSVSREKKESFPLTVTSAQKNPTAFYLCASSIVGEQGTTEAFFGQGTRLTVV.

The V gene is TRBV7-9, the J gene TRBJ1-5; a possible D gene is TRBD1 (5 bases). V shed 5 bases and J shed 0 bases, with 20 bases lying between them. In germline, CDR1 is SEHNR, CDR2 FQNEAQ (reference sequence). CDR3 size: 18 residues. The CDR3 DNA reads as TGTGCCAGCAGCCCCCCCGCGACAGACTTATATAGCAATCAGCCCCAGCATTTT. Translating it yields CASSPPATDLYSNQPQHF.

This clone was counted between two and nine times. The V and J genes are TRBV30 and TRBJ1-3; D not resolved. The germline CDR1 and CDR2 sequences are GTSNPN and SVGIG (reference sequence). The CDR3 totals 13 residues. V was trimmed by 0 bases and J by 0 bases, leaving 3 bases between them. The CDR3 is CAWSVHSGNTIYF. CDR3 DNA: TGTGCCTGGAGTGTACACTCTGGAAACACCATATATTTT.

The CDR3 region has the DNA TGTGCCAGTAGTATAGGGTCCAGCTCCTACAATGAGCAGTTCTTC. The encoded protein is CASSIGSSSYNEQFF. The rearrangement uses TRBV19 and TRBJ2-1; D gene unclear. The V and J ends lost 1 base and 0 bases respectively, with 7 bases between them. CDR3 length: 15 amino acids. Germline lookup yields CDR1 LNHDA and CDR2 SQIVND (reference sequence). Based on the CDR3 plus reference TRBV19 and TRBJ2-1, the full variable domain is DGGITQSPKYLFRKEGQNVTLSCEQNLNHDAMYWYRQDPGQGLRLIYYSQIVNDFQKGDIAEGYSVSREKKESFPLTVTSAQKNPTAFYLCASSIGSSSYNEQFFGPGTRLTVL.

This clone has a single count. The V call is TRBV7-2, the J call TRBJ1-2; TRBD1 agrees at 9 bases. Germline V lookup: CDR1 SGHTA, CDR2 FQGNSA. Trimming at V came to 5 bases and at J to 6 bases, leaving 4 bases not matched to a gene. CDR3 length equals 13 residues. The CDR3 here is CASSTTGGDGYTF. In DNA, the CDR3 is TGTGCCAGCAGCACGACAGGGGGGGATGGCTACACCTTC. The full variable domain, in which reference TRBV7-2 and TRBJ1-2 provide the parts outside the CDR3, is GAGVSQSPSNKVTEKGKDVELRCDPISGHTALYWYRQSLGQGLEFLIYFQGNSAPDKSGLPSDRFSAERTGGSVSTLTIQRTQQEDSAVYLCASSTTGGDGYTFGSGTRLTVV.

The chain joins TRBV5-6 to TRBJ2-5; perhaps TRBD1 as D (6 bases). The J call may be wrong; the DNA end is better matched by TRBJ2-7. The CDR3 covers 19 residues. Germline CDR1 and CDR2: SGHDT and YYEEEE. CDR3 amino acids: CASSPSPGRFTAGVYEQYF. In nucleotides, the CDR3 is TGTGCCAGCAGCCCATCGCCCGGTCGTTTCACCGCAGGGGTTTACGAGCAGTACTTC.

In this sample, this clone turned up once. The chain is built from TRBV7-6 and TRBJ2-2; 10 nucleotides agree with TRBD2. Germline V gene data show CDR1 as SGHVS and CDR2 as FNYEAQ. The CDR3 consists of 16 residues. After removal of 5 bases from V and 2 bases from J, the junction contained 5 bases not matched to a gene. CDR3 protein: CASSITSGVNTGELFF. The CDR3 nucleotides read TGTGCCAGCAGCATAACTAGCGGGGTAAACACCGGGGAGCTGTTTTTT.

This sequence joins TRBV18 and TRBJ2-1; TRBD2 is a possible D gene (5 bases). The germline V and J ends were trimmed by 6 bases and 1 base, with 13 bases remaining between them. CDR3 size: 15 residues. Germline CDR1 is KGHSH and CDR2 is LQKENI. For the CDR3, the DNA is TGTGCCAGCTCCCACGACGAGGGATCCTACAATGAGCAGTTCTTC. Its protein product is CASSHDEGSYNEQFF.

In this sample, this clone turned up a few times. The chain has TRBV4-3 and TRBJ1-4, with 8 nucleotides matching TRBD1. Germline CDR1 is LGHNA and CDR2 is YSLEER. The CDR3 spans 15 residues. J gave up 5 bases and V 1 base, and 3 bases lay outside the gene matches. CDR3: CASSQGDRKNEKLFF. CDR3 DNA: TGCGCCAGCAGCCAAGGGGACAGGAAGAATGAAAAACTGTTTTTT.

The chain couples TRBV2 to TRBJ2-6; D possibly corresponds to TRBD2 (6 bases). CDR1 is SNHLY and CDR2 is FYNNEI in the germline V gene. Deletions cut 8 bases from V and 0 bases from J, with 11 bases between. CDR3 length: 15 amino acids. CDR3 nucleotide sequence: TGTGCCAGCGGGGCGGGGAACTCTGGGGCCAACGTCCTGACTTTC. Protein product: CASGAGNSGANVLTF.

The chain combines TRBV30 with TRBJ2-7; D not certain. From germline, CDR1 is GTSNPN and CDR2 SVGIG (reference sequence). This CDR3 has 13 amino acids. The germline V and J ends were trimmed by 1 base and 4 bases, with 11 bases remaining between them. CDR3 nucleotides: TGTGCCTGGAGTGCGTCAGCGACTTACGAGCAGTACTTC. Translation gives CAWSASATYEQYF.

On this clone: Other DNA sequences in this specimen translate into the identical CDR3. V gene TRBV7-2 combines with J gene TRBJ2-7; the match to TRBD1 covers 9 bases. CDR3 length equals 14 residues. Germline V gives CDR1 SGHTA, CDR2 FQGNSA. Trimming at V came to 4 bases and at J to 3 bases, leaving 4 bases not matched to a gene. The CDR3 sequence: CASSSRDRDYEQYF. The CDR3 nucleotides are TGTGCCAGCAGCTCGAGGGACAGGGACTACGAGCAGTACTTC.

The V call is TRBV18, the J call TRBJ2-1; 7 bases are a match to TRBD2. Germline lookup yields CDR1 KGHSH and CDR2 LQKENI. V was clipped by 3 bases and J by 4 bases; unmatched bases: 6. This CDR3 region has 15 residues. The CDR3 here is CASSPQLAKYNEQFF. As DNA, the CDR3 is TGTGCCAGCTCACCCCAACTAGCGAAATACAATGAGCAGTTCTTC.

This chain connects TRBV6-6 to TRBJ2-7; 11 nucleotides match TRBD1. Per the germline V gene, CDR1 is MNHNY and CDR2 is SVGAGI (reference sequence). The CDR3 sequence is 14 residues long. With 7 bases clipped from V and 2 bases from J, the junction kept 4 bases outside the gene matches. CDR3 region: CASTPGQGAYEQYF. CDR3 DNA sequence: TGTGCCAGCACCCCGGGACAGGGGGCCTACGAGCAGTACTTC.

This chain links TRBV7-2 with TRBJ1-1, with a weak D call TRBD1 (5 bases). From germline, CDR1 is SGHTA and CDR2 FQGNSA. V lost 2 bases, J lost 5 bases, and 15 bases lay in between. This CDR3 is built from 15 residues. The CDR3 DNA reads TGTGCCAGCAGCTTATATGCAACAGGCCCAACTGAAGCTTTCTTT. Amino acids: CASSLYATGPTEAFF.

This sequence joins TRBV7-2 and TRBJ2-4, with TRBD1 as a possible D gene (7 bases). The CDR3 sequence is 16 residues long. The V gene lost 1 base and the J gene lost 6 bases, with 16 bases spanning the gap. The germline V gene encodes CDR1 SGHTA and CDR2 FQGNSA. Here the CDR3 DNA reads TGTGCCAGCAGCTTAGTAGGGGGCGGGGTCGGAAACATTCAGTACTTC. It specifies CASSLVGGGVGNIQYF.

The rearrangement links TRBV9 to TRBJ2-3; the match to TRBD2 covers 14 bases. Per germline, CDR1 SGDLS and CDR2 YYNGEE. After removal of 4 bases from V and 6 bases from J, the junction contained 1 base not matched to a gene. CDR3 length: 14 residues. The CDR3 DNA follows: TGTGCCAGCAGCAGGACTAGCGGGGGGGATACGCAGTATTTT. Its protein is CASSRTSGGDTQYF.

Written as DNA, the CDR3 is TGTGCCTGGAGGCTGATGAGGGATCCCACCGGGGAGCTGTTTTTT. It yields the protein CAWRLMRDPTGELFF. V is TRBV30 and J is TRBJ2-2; the D gene is possibly TRBD2 (5 bases). This CDR3 comprises 15 residues. Germline V CDR1 and CDR2: GTSNPN, SVGIG (reference sequence). V dropped 3 bases and J dropped 4 bases, with 15 bases sitting between them. Using reference TRBV30 and TRBJ2-2 for the parts outside the CDR3, the full variable domain is SQTIHQWPATLVQPVGSPLSLECTVEGTSNPNLYWYRQAAGRGLQLLFYSVGIGQISSEVPQNLSASRPQDRQFILSSKKLLLSDSGFYLCAWRLMRDPTGELFFGEGSRLTVL.

The CDR3 region is CASSLYTLEGGTYNEQFF. CDR3 sequence (DNA): TGTGCCAGCAGTTTATATACCCTAGAGGGCGGGACCTACAATGAGCAGTTCTTC. V and J are TRBV27 and TRBJ2-1, with D possibly being TRBD2 (6 bases). This CDR3 is 18 amino acids long. Trimming stripped 1 base from V and 2 bases from J, with 18 bases between. Per the germline V gene, CDR1 is MNHEY and CDR2 is SMNVEV (reference sequence).

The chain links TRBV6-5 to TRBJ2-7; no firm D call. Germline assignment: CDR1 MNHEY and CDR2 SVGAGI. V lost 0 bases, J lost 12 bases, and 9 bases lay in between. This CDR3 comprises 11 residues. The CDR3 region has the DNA TGTGCCAGCAGTTACTCTAGTCACTGGTACTTC. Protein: CASSYSSHWYF.

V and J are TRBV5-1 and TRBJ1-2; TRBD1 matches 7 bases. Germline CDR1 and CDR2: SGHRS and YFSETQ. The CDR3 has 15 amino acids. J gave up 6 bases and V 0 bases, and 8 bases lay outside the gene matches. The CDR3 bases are TGCGCCAGCAGCTTGGAAGCGACAGGGTCGAATGGCTACACCTTC. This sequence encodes CASSLEATGSNGYTF.

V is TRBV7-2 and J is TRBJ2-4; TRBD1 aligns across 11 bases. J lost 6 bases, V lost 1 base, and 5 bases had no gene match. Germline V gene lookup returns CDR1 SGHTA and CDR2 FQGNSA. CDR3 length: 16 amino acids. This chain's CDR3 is CASSLGRGTGGNIQYF. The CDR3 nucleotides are TGTGCCAGCAGCTTAGGGCGGGGGACAGGGGGAAACATTCAGTACTTC. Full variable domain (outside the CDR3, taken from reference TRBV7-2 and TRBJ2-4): GAGVSQSPSNKVTEKGKDVELRCDPISGHTALYWYRQSLGQGLEFLIYFQGNSAPDKSGLPSDRFSAERTGGSVSTLTIQRTQQEDSAVYLCASSLGRGTGGNIQYFGAGTRLSVL.

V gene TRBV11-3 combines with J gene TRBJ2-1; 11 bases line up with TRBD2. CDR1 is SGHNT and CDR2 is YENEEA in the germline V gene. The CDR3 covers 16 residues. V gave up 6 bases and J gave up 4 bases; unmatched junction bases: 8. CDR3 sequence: CASSTLGLADYNEQFF. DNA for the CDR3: TGTGCCAGCAGTACTCTGGGACTAGCGGATTACAATGAGCAGTTCTTC. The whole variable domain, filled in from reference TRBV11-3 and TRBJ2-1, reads EAGVVQSPRYKIIEKKQPVAFWCNPISGHNTLYWYLQNLGQGPELLIRYENEEAVDDSQLPKDRFSAERLKGVDSTLKIQPAELGDSAVYLCASSTLGLADYNEQFFGPGTRLTVL.

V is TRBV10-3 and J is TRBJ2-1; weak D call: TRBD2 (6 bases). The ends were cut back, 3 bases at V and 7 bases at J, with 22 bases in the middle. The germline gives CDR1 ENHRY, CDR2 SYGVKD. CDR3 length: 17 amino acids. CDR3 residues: CAISEERGGRRVNEQFF. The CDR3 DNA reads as TGTGCCATCAGTGAAGAGAGGGGAGGCCGTAGGGTTAATGAGCAGTTCTTC.

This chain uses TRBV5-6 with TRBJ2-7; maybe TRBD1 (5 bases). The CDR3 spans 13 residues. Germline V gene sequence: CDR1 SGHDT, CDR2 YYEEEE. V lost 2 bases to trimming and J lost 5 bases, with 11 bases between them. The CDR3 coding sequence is TGTGCCAGCAGCTTATTAGGGGCTGACGAGCAGTACTTC. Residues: CASSLLGADEQYF. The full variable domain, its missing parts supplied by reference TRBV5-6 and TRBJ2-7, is DAGVTQSPTHLIKTRGQQVTLRCSPKSGHDTVSWYQQALGQGPQFIFQYYEEEERQRGNFPDRFSGHQFPNYSSELNVNALLLGDSALYLCASSLLGADEQYFGPGTRLTVT.

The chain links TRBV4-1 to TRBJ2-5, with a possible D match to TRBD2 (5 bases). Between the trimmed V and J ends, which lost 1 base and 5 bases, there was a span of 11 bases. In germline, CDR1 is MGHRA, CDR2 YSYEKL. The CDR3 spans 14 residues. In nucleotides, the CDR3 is TGCGCCAGCAGCCAAGGCCGGGAACGCGAGACCCAGTACTTC. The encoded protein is CASSQGRERETQYF.

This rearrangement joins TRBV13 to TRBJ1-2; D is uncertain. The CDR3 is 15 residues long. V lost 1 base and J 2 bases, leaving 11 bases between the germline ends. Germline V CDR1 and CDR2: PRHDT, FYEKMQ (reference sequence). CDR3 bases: TGTGCCAGCAGCTTAGAGGTCGGAGGGAACTATGGCTACACCTTC. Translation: CASSLEVGGNYGYTF.

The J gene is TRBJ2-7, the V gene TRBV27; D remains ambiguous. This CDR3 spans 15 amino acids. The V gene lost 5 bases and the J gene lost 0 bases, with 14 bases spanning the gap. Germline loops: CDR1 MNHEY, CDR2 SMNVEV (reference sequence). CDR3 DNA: TGTGCCAGCAGTCAGGCCGACAAGAGCTCCTACGAGCAGTACTTC. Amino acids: CASSQADKSSYEQYF.

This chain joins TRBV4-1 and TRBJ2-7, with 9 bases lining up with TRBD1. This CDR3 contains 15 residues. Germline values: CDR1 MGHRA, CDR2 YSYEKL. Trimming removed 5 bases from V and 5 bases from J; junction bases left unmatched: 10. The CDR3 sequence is CASSMPTGGGDEQYF. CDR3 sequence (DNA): TGCGCCAGCAGCATGCCTACAGGGGGCGGCGACGAGCAGTACTTC.

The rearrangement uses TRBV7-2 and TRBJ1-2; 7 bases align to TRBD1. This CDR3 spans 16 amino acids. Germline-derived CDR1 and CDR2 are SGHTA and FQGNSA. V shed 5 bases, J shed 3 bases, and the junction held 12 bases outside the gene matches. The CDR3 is CASSQNAGQPHYGYTF. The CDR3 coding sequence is TGTGCCAGCAGCCAGAATGCGGGACAGCCACACTATGGCTACACCTTC.